Each of the 3 T cell receptor beta chains below was sequenced from the same sample in a study of shared clonotypes between healthy human individuals. Sequencing was performed with immunoSEQ multiplex PCR; in TCRdb, only in-frame clones are kept and a portion is missing. In the table there are fewer than 130,000 clones, around 71% of which are singletons. The specimen sequenced was memory CD8+ T cells sorted from blood. Indicated subset: CD45RO+ cells pooled with CCR7-negative TemRA cells. These receptors were collected from a woman aged 30 to 39 in good health.

CDR3 amino acids: CSGHFGYEQYF. As DNA, the CDR3 is TGCAGCGGCCACTTCGGTTACGAGCAGTACTTC. J is TRBJ2-7 and V is TRBV29-1; D is unclear. This CDR3 has 11 residues. The V end lost 7 bases, the J end lost 4 bases, and 11 bases lay between the germline ends. Looked up from germline, CDR1 is SQVTM and CDR2 is ANQGSEA.

The chain is built from TRBV19 and TRBJ2-7; 7 bases match TRBD2. Germline-derived CDR1 and CDR2 are LNHDA and SQIVND (reference sequence). This CDR3 has 14 residues. Trimming removed 5 bases from V and 0 bases from J; junction bases left unmatched: 4. In DNA, the CDR3 is TGTGCCAGTAGTCCCCAGCGGGACTCCTACGAGCAGTACTTC. Translated, it gives CASSPQRDSYEQYF.

The J gene is TRBJ2-1, the V gene TRBV11-2; TRBD2 might be the D (7 bases). Trimming took off 8 bases at V and 7 bases at J, with 18 bases between the two ends. CDR3 length: 14 amino acids. Per germline, CDR1 SGHAT and CDR2 FQNNGV. The CDR3 loop reads CASVKGRGANEQFF. CDR3 DNA sequence: TGTGCCAGCGTTAAGGGCCGGGGGGCGAATGAGCAGTTCTTC. Full variable domain (missing parts from reference TRBV11-2 and TRBJ2-1): EAGVAQSPRYKIIEKRQSVAFWCNPISGHATLYWYQQILGQGPKLLIQFQNNGVVDDSQLPKDRFSAERLKGVDSTLKIQPAKLEDSAVYLCASVKGRGANEQFFGPGTRLTVL.